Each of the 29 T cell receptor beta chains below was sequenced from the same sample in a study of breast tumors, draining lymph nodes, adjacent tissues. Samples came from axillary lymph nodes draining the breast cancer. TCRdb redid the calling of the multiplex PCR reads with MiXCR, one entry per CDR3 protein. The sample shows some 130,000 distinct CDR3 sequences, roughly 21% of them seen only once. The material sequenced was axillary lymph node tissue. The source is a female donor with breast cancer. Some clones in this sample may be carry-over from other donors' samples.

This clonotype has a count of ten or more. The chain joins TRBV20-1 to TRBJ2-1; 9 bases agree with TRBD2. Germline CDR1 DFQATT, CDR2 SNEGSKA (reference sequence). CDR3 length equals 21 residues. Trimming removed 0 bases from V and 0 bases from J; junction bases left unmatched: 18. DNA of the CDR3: TGCAGTGCTAGAGATCGGTCTCTAGGACCAGGACTAGCGAGCTCCTACAATGAGCAGTTCTTC. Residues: CSARDRSLGPGLASSYNEQFF.

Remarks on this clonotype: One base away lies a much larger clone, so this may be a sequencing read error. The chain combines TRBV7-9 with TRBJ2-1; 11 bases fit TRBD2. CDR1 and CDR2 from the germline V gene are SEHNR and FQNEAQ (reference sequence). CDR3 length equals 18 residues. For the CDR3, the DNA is TGTGCCAGCAGCCCCAGGACTAGCGGGTTGAGCTCCTTCAATGAGCAGTTCTTC. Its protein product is CASSPRTSGLSSFNEQFF. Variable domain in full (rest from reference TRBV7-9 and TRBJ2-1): DTGVSQNPRHKITKRGQNVTFRCDPISEHNRLYWYRQTLGQGPEFLTYFQNEAQLEKSRLLSDRFSAERPKGSFSTLEIQRTEQGDSAMYLCASSPRTSGLSSFNEQFFGPGTRLTVL.

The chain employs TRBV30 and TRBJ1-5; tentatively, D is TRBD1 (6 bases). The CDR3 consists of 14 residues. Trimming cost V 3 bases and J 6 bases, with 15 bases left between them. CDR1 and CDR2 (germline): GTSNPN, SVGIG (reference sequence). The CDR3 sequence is CAWRGGGQGQPQHF. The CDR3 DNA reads TGTGCCTGGAGGGGGGGGGGGCAGGGTCAGCCCCAGCATTTT.

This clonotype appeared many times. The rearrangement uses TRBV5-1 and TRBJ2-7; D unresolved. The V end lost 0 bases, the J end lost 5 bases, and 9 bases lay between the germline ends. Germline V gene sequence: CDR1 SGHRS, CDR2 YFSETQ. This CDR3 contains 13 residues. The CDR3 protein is CASSLATLDEQYF. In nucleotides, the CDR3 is TGCGCCAGCAGCTTGGCCACCTTGGACGAGCAGTACTTC. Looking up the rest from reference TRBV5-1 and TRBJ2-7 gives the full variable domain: KAGVTQTPRYLIKTRGQQVTLSCSPISGHRSVSWYQQTPGQGLQFLFEYFSETQRNKGNFPGRFSGRQFSNSRSEMNVSTLELGDSALYLCASSLATLDEQYFGPGTRLTVT.

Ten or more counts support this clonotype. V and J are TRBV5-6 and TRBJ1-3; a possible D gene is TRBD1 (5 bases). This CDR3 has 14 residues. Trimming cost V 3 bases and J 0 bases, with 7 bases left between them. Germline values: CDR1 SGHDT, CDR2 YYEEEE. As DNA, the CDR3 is TGTGCCAGCAGCTGGGGGTCCTCTGGAAACACCATATATTTT. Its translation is CASSWGSSGNTIYF.

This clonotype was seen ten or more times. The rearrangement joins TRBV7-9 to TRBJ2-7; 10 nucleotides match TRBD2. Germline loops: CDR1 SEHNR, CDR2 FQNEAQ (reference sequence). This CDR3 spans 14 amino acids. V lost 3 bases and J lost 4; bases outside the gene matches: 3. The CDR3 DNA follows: TGTGCCAGCAGCTTCGGACTAGCGGATTACGAGCAGTACTTC. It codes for CASSFGLADYEQYF.

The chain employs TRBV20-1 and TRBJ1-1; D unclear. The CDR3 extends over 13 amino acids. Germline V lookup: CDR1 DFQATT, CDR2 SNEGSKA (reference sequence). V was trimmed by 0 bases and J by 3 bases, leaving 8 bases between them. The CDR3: CSARDSEHTEAFF. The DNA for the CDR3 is TGCAGTGCTAGAGATTCGGAACACACTGAAGCTTTCTTT.

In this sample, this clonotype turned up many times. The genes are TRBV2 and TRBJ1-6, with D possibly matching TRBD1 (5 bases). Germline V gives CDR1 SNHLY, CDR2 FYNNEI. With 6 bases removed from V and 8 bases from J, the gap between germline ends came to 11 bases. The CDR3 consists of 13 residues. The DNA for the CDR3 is TGTGCCAGCAGAGGGACGGCAGATTCACCCCTCCACTTT. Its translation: CASRGTADSPLHF.

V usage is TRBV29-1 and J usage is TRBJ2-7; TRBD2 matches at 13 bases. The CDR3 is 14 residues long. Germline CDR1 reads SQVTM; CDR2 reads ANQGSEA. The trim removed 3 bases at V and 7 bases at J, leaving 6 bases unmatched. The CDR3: CSVDGLAGVHEQYF. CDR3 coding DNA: TGCAGCGTTGATGGACTAGCGGGAGTTCATGAGCAGTACTTC.

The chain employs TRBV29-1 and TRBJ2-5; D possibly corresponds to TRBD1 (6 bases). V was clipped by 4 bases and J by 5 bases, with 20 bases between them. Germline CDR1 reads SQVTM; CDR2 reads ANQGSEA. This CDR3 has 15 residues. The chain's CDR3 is CSVVPGRGRRETQYF. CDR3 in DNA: TGCAGCGTTGTACCAGGCAGGGGAAGACGGGAGACCCAGTACTTC.

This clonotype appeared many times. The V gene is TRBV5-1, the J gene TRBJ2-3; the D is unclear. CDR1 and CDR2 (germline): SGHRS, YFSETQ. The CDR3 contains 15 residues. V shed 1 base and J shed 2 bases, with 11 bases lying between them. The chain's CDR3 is CASSLSSDDTDTQYF. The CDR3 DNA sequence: TGCGCCAGCAGCTTGAGTTCCGACGACACAGATACGCAGTATTTT.

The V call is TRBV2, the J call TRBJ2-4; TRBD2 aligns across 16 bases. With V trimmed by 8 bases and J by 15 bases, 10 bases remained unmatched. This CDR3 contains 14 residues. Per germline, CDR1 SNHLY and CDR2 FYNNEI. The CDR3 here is CASFGGLAGGRGYF. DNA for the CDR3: TGTGCCAGCTTCGGGGGACTAGCGGGAGGGCGGGGGTACTTC.

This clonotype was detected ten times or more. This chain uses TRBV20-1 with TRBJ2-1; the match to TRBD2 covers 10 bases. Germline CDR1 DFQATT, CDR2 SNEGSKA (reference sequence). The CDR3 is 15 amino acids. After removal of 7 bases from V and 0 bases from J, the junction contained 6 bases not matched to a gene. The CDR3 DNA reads TGCAGTGGGCTAGCGGGAGAGCCCTCCTACAATGAGCAGTTCTTC. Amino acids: CSGLAGEPSYNEQFF.

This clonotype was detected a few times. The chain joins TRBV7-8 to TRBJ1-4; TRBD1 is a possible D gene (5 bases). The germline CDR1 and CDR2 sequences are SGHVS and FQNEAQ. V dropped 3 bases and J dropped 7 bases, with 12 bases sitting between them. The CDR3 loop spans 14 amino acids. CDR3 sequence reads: CASSFQGGGEKLFF. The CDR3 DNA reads TGTGCCAGCAGCTTTCAGGGAGGAGGTGAAAAACTGTTTTTT.

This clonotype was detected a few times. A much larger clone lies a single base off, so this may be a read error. The CDR3 nucleotides read TGTGCCACCAGCACCAGGGGGGGGACCCAGTACTTC. Its translation: CATSTRGGTQYF. V and J are TRBV12-3 or TRBV12-4 and TRBJ2-5; D tentatively reads TRBD1 or TRBD2 (7 bases each). The CDR3 totals 12 residues. Trimming pared 10 bases from V and 7 bases from J, leaving 16 bases between.

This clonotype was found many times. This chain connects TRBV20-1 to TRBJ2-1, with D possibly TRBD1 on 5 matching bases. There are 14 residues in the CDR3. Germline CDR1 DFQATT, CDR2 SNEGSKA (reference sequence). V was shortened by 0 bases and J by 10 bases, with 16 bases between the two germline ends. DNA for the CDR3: TGCAGTGCTAGAGATCCCTTACAGGTTAAAGAGCAGTTCTTC. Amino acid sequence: CSARDPLQVKEQFF.

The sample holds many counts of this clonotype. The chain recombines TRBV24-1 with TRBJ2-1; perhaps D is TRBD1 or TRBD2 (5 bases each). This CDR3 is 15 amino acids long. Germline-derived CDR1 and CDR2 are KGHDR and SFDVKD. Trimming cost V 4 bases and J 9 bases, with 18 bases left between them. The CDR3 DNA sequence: TGTGCCACCAGTGAATCTGGGACCCTAAGCGTTGAGCAGTTCTTC. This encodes CATSESGTLSVEQFF.

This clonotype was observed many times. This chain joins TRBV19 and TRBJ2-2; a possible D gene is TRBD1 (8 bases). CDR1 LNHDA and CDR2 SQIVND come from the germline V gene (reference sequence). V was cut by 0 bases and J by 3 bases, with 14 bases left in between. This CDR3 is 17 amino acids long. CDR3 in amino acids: CASSIDRTGRDTGELFF. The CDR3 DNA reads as TGTGCCAGTAGTATAGATCGGACAGGGAGGGACACCGGGGAGCTGTTTTTT.

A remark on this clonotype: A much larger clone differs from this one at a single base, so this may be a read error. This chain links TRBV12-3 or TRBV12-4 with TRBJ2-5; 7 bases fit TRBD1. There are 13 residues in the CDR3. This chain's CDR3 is CASKGQNQEAQYF. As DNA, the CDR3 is TGTGCCAGCAAGGGACAGAACCAAGAGGCCCAGTACTTC.

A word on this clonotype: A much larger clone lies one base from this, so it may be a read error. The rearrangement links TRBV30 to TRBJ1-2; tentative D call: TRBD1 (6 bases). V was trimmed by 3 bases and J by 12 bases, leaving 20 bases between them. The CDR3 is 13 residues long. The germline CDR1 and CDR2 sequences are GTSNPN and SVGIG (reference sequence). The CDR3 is CAWRYGGGWGNTF. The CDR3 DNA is TGTGCCTGGAGATACGGGGGGGGCTGGGGCAACACCTTC.

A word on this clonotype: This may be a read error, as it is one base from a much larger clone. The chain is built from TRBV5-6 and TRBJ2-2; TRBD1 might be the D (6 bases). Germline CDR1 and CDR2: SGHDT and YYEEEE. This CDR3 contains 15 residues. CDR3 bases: TGTGCCAGCAGCTTGGCACAGGGCGTTGACGGGGAGCAGTTTTTT. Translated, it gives CASSLAQGVDGEQFF.

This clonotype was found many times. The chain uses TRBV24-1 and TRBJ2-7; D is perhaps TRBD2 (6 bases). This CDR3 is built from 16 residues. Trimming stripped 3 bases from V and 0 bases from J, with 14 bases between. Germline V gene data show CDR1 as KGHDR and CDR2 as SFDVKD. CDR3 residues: CATSDDGGTSSYEQYF. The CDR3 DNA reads TGTGCCACCAGTGATGATGGGGGGACGAGCTCCTACGAGCAGTACTTC.

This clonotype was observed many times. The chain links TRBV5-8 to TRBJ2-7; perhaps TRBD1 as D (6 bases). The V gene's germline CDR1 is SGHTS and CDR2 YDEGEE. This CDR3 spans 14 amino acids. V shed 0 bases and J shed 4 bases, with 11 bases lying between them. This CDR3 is CASSLAGTTYEQYF. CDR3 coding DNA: TGTGCCAGCAGCTTGGCCGGGACAACTTACGAGCAGTACTTC.

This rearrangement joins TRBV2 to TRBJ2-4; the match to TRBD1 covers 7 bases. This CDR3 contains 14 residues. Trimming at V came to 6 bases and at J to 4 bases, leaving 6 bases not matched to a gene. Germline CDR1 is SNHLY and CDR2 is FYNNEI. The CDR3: CASRPKGAKNIQYF. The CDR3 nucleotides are TGTGCCAGCAGACCCAAGGGGGCAAAAAACATTCAGTACTTC.

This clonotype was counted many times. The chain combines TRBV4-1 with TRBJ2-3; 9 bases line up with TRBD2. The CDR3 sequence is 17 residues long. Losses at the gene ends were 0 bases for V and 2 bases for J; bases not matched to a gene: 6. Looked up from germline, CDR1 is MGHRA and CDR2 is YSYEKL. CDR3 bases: TGCGCCAGCAGCCAAGATGGCCTAGCGGGGACCACAGATACGCAGTATTTT. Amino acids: CASSQDGLAGTTDTQYF.

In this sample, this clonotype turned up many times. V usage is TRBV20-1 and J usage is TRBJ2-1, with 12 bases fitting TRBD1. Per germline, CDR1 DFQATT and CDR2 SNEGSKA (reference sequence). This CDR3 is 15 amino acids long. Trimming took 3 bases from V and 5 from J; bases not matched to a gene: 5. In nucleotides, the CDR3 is TGCAGTGCTAGCCCGGGACAGGGGGCGAACAATGAGCAGTTCTTC. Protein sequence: CSASPGQGANNEQFF.

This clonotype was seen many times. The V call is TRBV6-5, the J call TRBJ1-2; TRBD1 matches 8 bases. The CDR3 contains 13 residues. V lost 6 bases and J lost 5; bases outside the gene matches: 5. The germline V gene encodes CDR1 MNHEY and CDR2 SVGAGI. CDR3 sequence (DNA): TGTGCCAGCAGCCCGGACAGGGATTATGGCTACACCTTC. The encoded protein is CASSPDRDYGYTF.

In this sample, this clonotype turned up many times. CDR3 amino acids: CASSPDRNSPLHF. The CDR3 nucleotides are TGTGCCAGCTCACCGGACCGTAATTCACCCCTCCACTTT. The chain is built from TRBV18 and TRBJ1-6; D is unresolved. This CDR3 is built from 13 residues. CDR1 and CDR2 from the germline V gene are KGHSH and LQKENI. Trimming took off 3 bases at V and 6 bases at J, with 6 bases between the two ends.

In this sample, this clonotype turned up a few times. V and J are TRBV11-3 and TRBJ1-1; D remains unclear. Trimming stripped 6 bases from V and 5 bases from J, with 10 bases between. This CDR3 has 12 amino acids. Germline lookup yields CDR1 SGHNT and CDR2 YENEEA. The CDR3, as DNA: TGTGCCAGCAGAGGGATGGGGACTGAAGCTTTCTTT. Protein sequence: CASRGMGTEAFF.